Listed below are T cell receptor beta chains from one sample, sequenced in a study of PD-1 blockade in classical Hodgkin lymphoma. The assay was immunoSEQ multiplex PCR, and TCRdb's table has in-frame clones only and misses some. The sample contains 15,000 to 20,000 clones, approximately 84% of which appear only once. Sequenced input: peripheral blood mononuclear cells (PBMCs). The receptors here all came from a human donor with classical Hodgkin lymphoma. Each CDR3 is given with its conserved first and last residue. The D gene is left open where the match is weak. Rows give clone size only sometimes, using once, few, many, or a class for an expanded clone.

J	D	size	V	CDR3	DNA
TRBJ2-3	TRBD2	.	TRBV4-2	CASSQGTSGGKDTQYF	TGTGCCAGCAGCCAGGGGACTAGCGGCGGGAAAGATACGCAGTATTTT
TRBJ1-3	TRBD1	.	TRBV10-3	CAISDLGGDPTTGGNTIYF	TGTGCCATCAGCGACCTAGGGGGCGATCCCACAACTGGAGGAAACACCATATATTTT
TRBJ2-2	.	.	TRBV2	CASSTGQNTGELFF	TGTGCCAGCAGCACGGGACAGAACACCGGGGAGCTGTTTTTT
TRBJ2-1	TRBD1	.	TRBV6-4	CASSDSTGGNEQFF	TGTGCCAGCAGTGACTCGACAGGGGGCAATGAGCAGTTCTTC
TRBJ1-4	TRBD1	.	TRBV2	CASRWGQGFSTNEKLFF	TGTGCCAGCAGGTGGGGACAGGGATTTTCAACTAATGAAAAACTGTTTTTT
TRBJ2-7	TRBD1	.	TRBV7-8	CASSIAGTGYGYEQYF	TGTGCCAGCAGCATCGCCGGGACAGGGTATGGGTACGAGCAGTACTTC
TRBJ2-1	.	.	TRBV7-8	CASSLAVGSYNEQFF	TGTGCCAGCAGCTTAGCAGTGGGCTCCTACAATGAGCAGTTCTTC
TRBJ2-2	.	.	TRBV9	CASSVVGGANTGELFF	TGTGCCAGCAGCGTAGTTGGGGGCGCGAACACCGGGGAGCTGTTTTTT
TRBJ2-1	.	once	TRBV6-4	CASSDFSTSSYNEQFF	TGTGCCAGCAGTGACTTTTCCACGAGCTCCTACAATGAGCAGTTCTTC
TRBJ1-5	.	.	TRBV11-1	CASSLDSLSNQPQHF	TGTGCCAGCAGCCTGGACAGCCTAAGCAATCAGCCCCAGCATTTT
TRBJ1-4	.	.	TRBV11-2	CASRVGALRREKLFF	TGTGCCAGCAGAGTGGGGGCCCTCCGGCGGGAAAAACTGTTTTTT
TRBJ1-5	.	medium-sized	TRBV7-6	CASSLDWDQPQHF	TGTGCCAGCAGCTTAGATTGGGATCAGCCCCAGCATTTT
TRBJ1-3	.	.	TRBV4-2	CASSQVTVTTSSSGNTIYF	TGTGCCAGCAGCCAAGTGACAGTGACGACGAGCAGCTCTGGAAACACCATATATTTT
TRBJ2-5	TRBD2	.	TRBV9	CASSADRLGSGGVFQETQYF	TGTGCCAGCAGCGCAGACAGATTGGGTAGCGGGGGAGTCTTTCAAGAGACCCAGTACTTC
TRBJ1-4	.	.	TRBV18	CASSPLGGTNEKLFF	TGTGCCAGCTCACCACTGGGGGGAACTAATGAAAAACTGTTTTTT
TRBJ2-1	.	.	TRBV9	CASSVGLGANGEQFF	TGTGCCAGCAGCGTCGGGCTCGGAGCGAACGGTGAGCAGTTCTTC
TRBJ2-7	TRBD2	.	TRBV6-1	CASSPSGSSYEQYF	TGTGCCAGCAGTCCCAGCGGGAGCTCCTACGAGCAGTACTTC
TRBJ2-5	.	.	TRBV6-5	CASSYRVRETQYF	TGTGCCAGCAGTTACAGGGTTCGGGAGACCCAGTACTTC
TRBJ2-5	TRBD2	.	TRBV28	CASSLSVGSGRETQYF	TGTGCCAGCAGTTTAAGCGTCGGTAGCGGGAGGGAGACCCAGTACTTC
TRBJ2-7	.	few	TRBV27	CASSLGVPYEQYF	TGTGCCAGCAGTTTAGGGGTTCCCTACGAGCAGTACTTC